Below, 30 T cell receptor beta chains from the same sample are listed, as sequenced in a study of T cell responses to AZD1222 COVID-19 vaccine. Method: immunoSEQ multiplex PCR; TCRdb's copy keeps in-frame clones and lacks some. In the table there are about 150,000 clones, over 80% of which are singletons. The sample consisted of peripheral blood, taken 28 days after the second AZD1222 dose. These receptor sequences come from an adult who received the AZD1222 COVID-19 vaccine.

This clone was picked up one time. This rearrangement joins TRBV29-1 to TRBJ2-1; 8 positions agree with TRBD2. The CDR3 spans 15 residues. V shed 3 bases and J 4 bases; nucleotides not matched to a gene: 8. The germline CDR1 and CDR2 sequences are SQVTM and ANQGSEA. CDR3 sequence: CSVDSGMSVYNEQFF. DNA of the CDR3: TGCAGCGTTGATAGCGGGATGTCGGTTTACAATGAGCAGTTCTTC.

The rearrangement links TRBV19 to TRBJ1-2; D is unclear. Germline values: CDR1 LNHDA, CDR2 SQIVND (reference sequence). CDR3 length: 15 amino acids. Trimming shortened V by 3 bases and J by 4 bases, and 15 bases separated the two germline ends. The CDR3 spells CASSIAPGSSYGYTF. The CDR3 DNA reads TGTGCCAGTAGTATCGCCCCCGGGAGTAGCTATGGCTACACCTTC.

The V gene is TRBV7-3, the J gene TRBJ2-1, with 10 nucleotides matching TRBD1. CDR1 and CDR2 from the germline V gene are SGHTA and FQGTGA. The V and J ends lost 5 bases and 4 bases, in that order; junction bases with no gene match: 5. This CDR3 spans 15 amino acids. CDR3 nucleotide sequence: TGTGCCAGCAGCCGTCCGGGACAGGGGTACAATGAGCAGTTCTTC. Residues: CASSRPGQGYNEQFF.

The V call is TRBV18, the J call TRBJ2-7; D is uncertain. V lost 4 bases, J lost 6 bases, and 16 bases lay in between. This CDR3 contains 14 residues. CDR1 is KGHSH and CDR2 is LQKENI in the germline V gene. The CDR3 here is CASSHPKTGVEQYF. The CDR3 DNA follows: TGTGCCAGCTCACACCCGAAGACTGGTGTCGAGCAGTACTTC.

This rearrangement joins TRBV6-5 to TRBJ2-6; D uncertain. CDR1 is MNHEY, CDR2 SVGAGI, per germline. Deletions cut 6 bases from V and 1 base from J, with 10 bases between. There are 15 residues in the CDR3. CDR3 protein: CASRQTLSGANVLTF. DNA of the CDR3: TGTGCCAGCAGACAGACGTTGTCTGGGGCCAACGTCCTGACTTTC.

V and J are TRBV5-1 and TRBJ1-1; 8 nucleotides align to TRBD1. The junction had 11 bases not matched to a gene; V was cut back by 3 bases and J by 7 bases. This CDR3 contains 15 residues. Germline values: CDR1 SGHRS, CDR2 YFSETQ. Here the CDR3 reads CASSSRTGRQGEAFF. CDR3 nucleotide sequence: TGCGCCAGCAGCTCCCGGACAGGGAGACAGGGTGAAGCTTTCTTT. The entire variable domain, with the rest obtained from reference TRBV5-1 and TRBJ1-1, is as follows: KAGVTQTPRYLIKTRGQQVTLSCSPISGHRSVSWYQQTPGQGLQFLFEYFSETQRNKGNFPGRFSGRQFSNSRSEMNVSTLELGDSALYLCASSSRTGRQGEAFFGQGTRLTVV.

The chain recombines TRBV6-1 with TRBJ2-1, with D unclear. CDR1 MNHNS and CDR2 SASEGT come from the germline V gene. The CDR3 is 14 residues long. V was clipped by 0 bases and J by 8 bases, with 11 bases between them. CDR3 nucleotide sequence: TGTGCCAGCAGTGAAGCACAGACCGGTCATGAGCAGTTCTTC. It yields the protein CASSEAQTGHEQFF.

The chain has TRBV27 and TRBJ2-7; 7 positions agree with TRBD2. J was trimmed by 4 bases and V by 4 bases; bases with no gene match: 13. CDR3 length: 16 residues. From germline, CDR1 is MNHEY and CDR2 SMNVEV (reference sequence). The CDR3, as DNA: TGTGCCAGCAGTTGGGGGGGAGGGCAAGTAGTGTACGAGCAGTACTTC. Its protein is CASSWGGGQVVYEQYF.

This clone was counted once. The chain has TRBV6-5 and TRBJ1-5; D unclear. Germline assignment: CDR1 MNHEY and CDR2 SVGAGI. This CDR3 has 14 residues. Trimming removed 0 bases at V and 4 bases at J, with 7 bases between. CDR3 residues: CASSYSERNQPQHF. The CDR3, as DNA: TGTGCCAGCAGTTACTCGGAAAGGAATCAGCCCCAGCATTTT.

V is TRBV7-6 and J is TRBJ2-7; a weak D match, TRBD2 (6 bases). This CDR3 has 15 residues. V dropped 4 bases and J dropped 4 bases, with 17 bases sitting between them. Germline CDR1 and CDR2: SGHVS and FNYEAQ. The CDR3 bases are TGTGCCAGCAGCTGGTTTAGCGGCCCCGGATACGAGCAGTACTTC. This translates into CASSWFSGPGYEQYF.

The V call is TRBV19, the J call TRBJ2-1, with TRBD2 matching 13 bases. Germline V gene sequence: CDR1 LNHDA, CDR2 SQIVND (reference sequence). The CDR3 extends over 15 amino acids. V lost 5 bases and J lost 9; bases outside the gene matches: 7. The CDR3 bases are TGTGCCAGTAGTTCCACTAGCGGGAGGGCAGGTGAGCAGTTCTTC. Translation: CASSSTSGRAGEQFF.

CDR3 sequence (DNA): TGTGCCAGCAGCGGTCAGGGACACACAGATACGCAGTATTTT. This codes for CASSGQGHTDTQYF. V usage is TRBV28 and J usage is TRBJ2-3, with D possibly matching TRBD1 (6 bases). Trimming shortened V by 6 bases and J by 2 bases, and 12 bases separated the two germline ends. The CDR3 totals 14 residues. CDR1 and CDR2 from the germline V gene are MDHEN and SYDVKM.

V gene TRBV7-8 combines with J gene TRBJ1-1, with a weak D call TRBD1 (5 bases). The CDR3 covers 16 residues. V was cut by 6 bases and J by 3 bases, with 20 bases left in between. The germline CDR1 and CDR2 sequences are SGHVS and FQNEAQ. The CDR3 DNA is TGTGCCAGCAGTACCTCTATTGGGGGTAGTCACACTGAAGCTTTCTTT. Amino acids: CASSTSIGGSHTEAFF.

The chain has TRBV15 and TRBJ2-1; 9 bases line up with TRBD2. Germline loops: CDR1 LNHNV, CDR2 YYDKDF (reference sequence). V was clipped by 6 bases and J by 6 bases; unmatched bases: 9. The CDR3 is 15 amino acids. The CDR3: CATRPPGLAGNEQFF. CDR3 DNA: TGTGCCACCAGACCCCCGGGACTAGCCGGCAATGAGCAGTTCTTC.

The rearrangement joins TRBV30 to TRBJ1-4; TRBD1 agrees at 9 bases. This CDR3 contains 16 residues. Trimming removed 4 bases from V and 8 bases from J; junction bases left unmatched: 14. Per germline, CDR1 GTSNPN and CDR2 SVGIG (reference sequence). The DNA of the CDR3 is TGTGCCTGGACCGCAGGAAAGGGACAGGGCTCCGAAAAACTGTTTTTT. It specifies CAWTAGKGQGSEKLFF.

This clone was recorded once. V gene TRBV2 combines with J gene TRBJ2-3; TRBD2 matches at 9 bases. The CDR3 contains 14 residues. Unmatched junction bases numbered 5, after V lost 7 bases and J lost 3 bases. Looked up from germline, CDR1 is SNHLY and CDR2 is FYNNEI. In DNA form, the CDR3 reads TGTGCCAGCATAAGAACTAGCGGGACAGATACGCAGTATTTT. As protein: CASIRTSGTDTQYF.

The genes are TRBV2 and TRBJ1-5; 8 positions match TRBD1. V gave up 1 base and J gave up 9 bases; unmatched junction bases: 8. The CDR3 length is 15 residues. Germline V gene lookup returns CDR1 SNHLY and CDR2 FYNNEI. The CDR3 reads CASSEETGARGPQHF. The CDR3, as DNA: TGTGCCAGCAGTGAAGAGACAGGGGCCAGGGGGCCCCAGCATTTT.

The J gene is TRBJ1-5, the V gene TRBV28; D is perhaps TRBD1 (5 bases). Trimming pared 6 bases from V and 5 bases from J, leaving 23 bases between. CDR3 length: 17 amino acids. CDR1 and CDR2 (germline): MDHEN, SYDVKM. The CDR3 loop is CASSLAGTAGRHQPQHF. CDR3 DNA: TGTGCCAGCAGCCTTGCCGGGACTGCAGGGCGGCATCAGCCCCAGCATTTT.

CDR3 coding DNA: TGCGCCAGCAGCCAAGGGGCTCAAAACTACGAGCAGTACTTC. It yields the protein CASSQGAQNYEQYF. This chain uses TRBV4-3 with TRBJ2-7, with D unclear. The CDR3 is made up of 14 amino acids. Germline V gene sequence: CDR1 LGHNA, CDR2 YSLEER. The V and J ends lost 1 base and 3 bases respectively, with 10 bases between them.

The genes are TRBV6-2 or TRBV6-3 and TRBJ1-3; D gene uncertain. The germline V and J ends were trimmed by 5 bases and 0 bases, with 8 bases remaining between them. The CDR3 contains 14 residues. Germline CDR1 is MNHEY and CDR2 is SVGEGT. CDR3 protein: CASSPVSSGNTIYF. The CDR3 DNA reads as TGTGCCAGCAGTCCCGTGAGCTCTGGAAACACCATATATTTT.

V and J are TRBV18 and TRBJ2-2; 12 bases match TRBD2. The J segment lost 6 bases and the V segment lost 6 bases, leaving 5 bases of the junction unmatched. The CDR3 extends over 15 amino acids. CDR1 KGHSH and CDR2 LQKENI come from the germline V gene. This CDR3 is CASSLGLAGPGELFF. The CDR3 region has the DNA TGTGCCAGCTCCCTTGGACTAGCGGGGCCCGGGGAGCTGTTTTTT.

The rearrangement joins TRBV28 to TRBJ1-1; D gene uncertain. Per germline, CDR1 MDHEN and CDR2 SYDVKM. The CDR3 sequence is 12 residues long. V dropped 5 bases and J dropped 1 base, with 5 bases sitting between them. The CDR3 bases are TGTGCCAGCAGTGAAAGGAACACTGAAGCTTTCTTT. Amino acid sequence: CASSERNTEAFF.

This clone was found once. CDR3 in DNA: TGTGCCACCCGACAGGGGGCAGGCAATCAGCCCCAGCATTTT. It translates to CATRQGAGNQPQHF. J is TRBJ1-5 and V is TRBV28, with 10 bases aligning to TRBD1. The V and J ends lost 10 bases and 2 bases, in that order; junction bases with no gene match: 5. This CDR3 spans 14 amino acids. Germline assignment: CDR1 MDHEN and CDR2 SYDVKM.

The genes are TRBV6-2 or TRBV6-3 and TRBJ1-5, with D perhaps TRBD1 (5 bases). Germline CDR1 is MNHEY and CDR2 is SVGEGT. This CDR3 contains 15 residues. The V end lost 8 bases, the J end lost 1 base, and 15 bases lay between the germline ends. CDR3 bases: TGTGCCAGCGGTTCTGGCTGGGGGAGCAATCAGCCCCAGCATTTT. This translates into CASGSGWGSNQPQHF.

The V gene is TRBV27, the J gene TRBJ1-1; 8 bases line up with TRBD1. This CDR3 comprises 13 residues. Germline lookup yields CDR1 MNHEY and CDR2 SMNVEV (reference sequence). V lost 6 bases to trimming and J lost 1 base; unmatched junction nucleotides: 1. CDR3 sequence (DNA): TGTGCCAGCAGGACAGGGGCGAACACTGAAGCTTTCTTT. Translated: CASRTGANTEAFF.

The chain carries TRBV13 and TRBJ2-5, with D possibly being TRBD2 (5 bases). The CDR3 runs 14 residues. CDR1 PRHDT and CDR2 FYEKMQ come from the germline V gene (reference sequence). Trimming cost V 0 bases and J 4 bases, with 9 bases left between them. The CDR3 DNA sequence: TGTGCCAGCAGCTTAGGGTCCGCGGGAGAGACCCAGTACTTC. Translated, it gives CASSLGSAGETQYF.

The V and J genes are TRBV21-1 and TRBJ1-2. TRBV21-1 is described as a pseudogene. This CDR3 has 16 residues. The CDR3 loop is CAIQAPPGQANYGYTF. The CDR3 DNA reads as TGTGCCATCCAGGCGCCGCCGGGGCAAGCTAACTATGGCTACACCTTC.

In this sample, this clone turned up once. This rearrangement joins TRBV27 to TRBJ1-4; the D is unclear. Trimming took off 2 bases at V and 3 bases at J, with 4 bases between the two ends. The CDR3 length is 13 residues. CDR1 MNHEY and CDR2 SMNVEV come from the germline V gene (reference sequence). The CDR3 sequence: CASSLQANEKLFF. The CDR3 region has the DNA TGTGCCAGCAGTTTACAGGCTAATGAAAAACTGTTTTTT. Complete variable domain (other parts from reference TRBV27 and TRBJ1-4): EAQVTQNPRYLITVTGKKLTVTCSQNMNHEYMSWYRQDPGLGLRQIYYSMNVEVTDKGDVPEGYKVSRKEKRNFPLILESPSPNQTSLYFCASSLQANEKLFFGSGTQLSVL.

The chain recombines TRBV7-9 with TRBJ2-6; the D is unclear. Trimming removed 4 bases at V and 0 bases at J, with 7 bases between. CDR1 SEHNR and CDR2 FQNEAQ come from the germline V gene (reference sequence). The CDR3 extends over 15 amino acids. For the CDR3, the DNA is TGTGCCAGCAGCTACCTGCGCTCTGGGGCCAACGTCCTGACTTTC. Encoded protein: CASSYLRSGANVLTF.

The chain uses TRBV11-2 and TRBJ2-7; D is unresolved. The length of the CDR3 is 14 residues. The V end was cut by 2 bases, the J end by 7 bases, with 15 bases between. Germline V CDR1 and CDR2: SGHAT, FQNNGV. The DNA for the CDR3 is TGTGCCAGCAGCTTATTTAGGACCCCCTGGGAGCAGTACTTC. Encoded protein: CASSLFRTPWEQYF. Full variable domain (remainder filled in from reference TRBV11-2 and TRBJ2-7): EAGVAQSPRYKIIEKRQSVAFWCNPISGHATLYWYQQILGQGPKLLIQFQNNGVVDDSQLPKDRFSAERLKGVDSTLKIQPAKLEDSAVYLCASSLFRTPWEQYFGPGTRLTVT.